The TCR beta chain under discussion was sequenced for a study of T cells expressing NK-cell markers. CDR1 and CDR2 from the germline V gene are SQVTM and ANQGSEA. The CDR3 is 14 amino acids. cDNA encoding TCR beta was synthesized via 5'RACE template switching incorporating UMIs. TCRdb re-called the 5' RACE reads and shows each CDR3 protein once, DNA omitted. Its table lists 300,000 to 500,000 distinct CDR3 sequences. The rearrangement joins TRBV29-1 to TRBJ2-1. The source material was blood T cells: a sorted CD56 or NKG2C T cell subset, CD4+ or CD8+ T cells, or bulk PBMC T cells (not recorded which). This receptor was identified in a woman between 45 and 65 years old in good health. CDR3 residues: CSGTDRGSYNEQFF.